Described below is a single TCR beta chain sequence and its context. V dropped 6 bases and J dropped 3; count of bases not matched to a gene: 8. The germline V gene encodes CDR1 MDHEN and CDR2 SYDVKM. This CDR3 comprises 14 residues. The data belong to a study of blood T cell repertoires in COVID-19. As handled by the study authors: Nucleated cell number was recorded as an estimate derived from reference gene primer amplification. Here immunoSEQ multiplex PCR was the method, and the copy in TCRdb shows in-frame clones only, minus some. V and J calls and clone size are those listed in that table; D and trimming were worked out from the DNA. The sample yields 85,000 to 110,000 clones, 80% to 90% seen once.

This receptor was taken from a woman aged 55-75 years with acute or convalescent COVID-19. The chain uses TRBV28 and TRBJ2-7, with TRBD1 identical over 7 bases. Material for sequencing was peripheral blood. The CDR3 DNA reads TGTGCCAGCAGATCGGGACAGAGACTCTACGAGCAGTACTTC. Its translation is CASRSGQRLYEQYF. The full variable domain, rest sourced from reference TRBV28 and TRBJ2-7, is DVKVTQSSRYLVKRTGEKVFLECVQDMDHENMFWYRQDPGLGLRLIYFSYDVKMKEKGDIPEGYSVSREKKERFSLILESASTNQTSMYLCASRSGQRLYEQYFGPGTRLTVT.